This T cell receptor (beta chain) stems from a study of T cells in Graves' hyperthyroidism and ophthalmopathy. This sample holds PBMCs from about 9.3 ml fresh peripheral blood. The CDR3 covers 17 residues. CDR1 and CDR2 (germline): LGHNA, YSLEER. V shed 1 base, J shed 6 bases, and the junction held 9 bases outside the gene matches. Amplified regions were TCR beta CDR3 sequences from RNA transcripts. With the HTBI primer set, the TCR CDR3 went through a first round of RT-PCR. TCRdb re-analysed the multiplex PCR reads in MiXCR, keeping a single row per CDR3 protein. This table has around 720,000 distinct CDR3 sequences, over 35% appearing once.

The clonotype comes from a woman in her 40s with Graves' hyperthyroidism. V gene TRBV4-3 combines with J gene TRBJ2-7, with 13 nucleotides matching TRBD2. The sample was blood. The CDR3 nucleotides read TGCGCCAGCAGCCAAGGAACTAGCGGGGGGGCGCGGCGCGAGCAGTACTTC. Translated: CASSQGTSGGARREQYF.